Given below is one TCR beta chain in context. The data belong to a study of OX40 agonist ivuxolimab in advanced cancers. Trimming stripped 4 bases from V and 3 bases from J, with 5 bases between. This CDR3 is built from 12 residues. Germline CDR1 SGHNT, CDR2 YYREEE (reference sequence). Autoimmune disease history or systemic immunosuppression led to patient exclusion. Clones were sequenced by immunoSEQ multiplex PCR, and TCRdb holds only the in-frame ones, with some missing. The table has roughly 64,000 clones, roughly 80% seen once. This clonotype originated in an adult with an advanced solid tumor such as melanoma, head and neck, liver or kidney cancer. This specimen was CD4+ or CD8+ T cells sorted from blood, taken in a trial of the OX40 agonist ivuxolimab. V and J are TRBV5-4 and TRBJ1-3; D gene ambiguous. In DNA form, the CDR3 reads TGTGCCAGCAGCCCGGGTGGAAACACCATATATTTT. This sequence encodes CASSPGGNTIYF.